The 14 T cell receptor beta chains reported below all come from one sample, sequenced in a study of shared clonotypes between healthy human individuals. TCRdb keeps only in-frame clones here, not all; method: immunoSEQ multiplex PCR. The data show roughly 2 million clones, with more than 90% seen just once and over 0.1% held by the top ten. Source material: naive CD4+ T cells sorted from blood. Documented subset: CD45RA+ positively selected. The source of these receptors is a man aged 18 to 29 in good health.

This chain joins TRBV28 and TRBJ2-7; 7 bases map to TRBD1. This CDR3 is built from 15 residues. The trim removed 5 bases at V and 9 bases at J, leaving 16 bases unmatched. Germline V gene data show CDR1 as MDHEN and CDR2 as SYDVKM. The CDR3 region is CASSPPGTVPLGQYF. The CDR3 DNA reads as TGTGCCAGCAGTCCCCCCGGGACAGTCCCGTTAGGGCAGTACTTC.

The chain carries TRBV18 and TRBJ1-2, with 10 positions matching TRBD1. Germline CDR1 and CDR2: KGHSH and LQKENI. The V gene end was trimmed by 3 bases and the J gene end by 3 bases; junction bases not matched to a gene: 4. The CDR3 extends over 15 amino acids. The CDR3: CASSPGQGLYYGYTF. The CDR3 DNA reads TGTGCCAGCTCACCGGGACAGGGGTTATACTATGGCTACACCTTC. Using reference TRBV18 and TRBJ1-2 for the parts outside the CDR3, the full variable domain is NAGVMQNPRHLVRRRGQEARLRCSPMKGHSHVYWYRQLPEEGLKFMVYLQKENIIDESGMPKERFSAEFPKEGPSILRIQQVVRGDSAAYFCASSPGQGLYYGYTFGSGTRLTVV.

J is TRBJ2-7 and V is TRBV29-1; the D call may be TRBD1 or TRBD2 (6 bases each). CDR3 length equals 14 residues. From germline, CDR1 is SQVTM and CDR2 ANQGSEA. Trimming stripped 4 bases from V and 5 bases from J, with 18 bases between. The CDR3 loop reads CSVVPVRGTHEQYF. CDR3 coding DNA: TGCAGCGTTGTCCCTGTCCGGGGGACACACGAGCAGTACTTC.

The genes are TRBV14 and TRBJ1-5, with D perhaps TRBD1 (6 bases). The CDR3 loop spans 13 amino acids. V lost 0 bases to trimming and J lost 9 bases, with 9 bases between them. CDR1 is SGHDN, CDR2 FVKESK, per germline. The CDR3 protein is CASSQDIRGPQHF. In nucleotides, the CDR3 is TGTGCCAGCAGCCAAGATATCAGGGGGCCCCAGCATTTT.

The V call is TRBV6-5, the J call TRBJ2-1, with D possibly called TRBD1 or TRBD2 (6 bases each). V lost 4 bases, J lost 2 bases, and 12 bases lay in between. CDR1 MNHEY and CDR2 SVGAGI come from the germline V gene. This CDR3 has 15 residues. CDR3: CASSSTGGPYNEQFF. The CDR3 region has the DNA TGTGCCAGCAGTTCGACAGGAGGGCCCTACAATGAGCAGTTCTTC.

The rearrangement uses TRBV6-1 and TRBJ1-5, with D perhaps TRBD1 (6 bases). Trimming pared 3 bases from V and 6 bases from J, leaving 12 bases between. Germline V gene sequence: CDR1 MNHNS, CDR2 SASEGT. CDR3 length equals 14 residues. This CDR3 is CASSEGGRGQPQHF. CDR3 bases: TGTGCCAGCAGTGAGGGGGGGCGCGGTCAGCCCCAGCATTTT.

This sequence joins TRBV6-6 and TRBJ2-7; the D gene is possibly TRBD2 (5 bases). Germline V gene sequence: CDR1 MNHNY, CDR2 SVGAGI (reference sequence). The CDR3 covers 13 residues. With 8 bases removed from V and 7 bases from J, the gap between germline ends came to 18 bases. The CDR3 loop reads CASELRGLGEQYF. CDR3 bases: TGTGCCAGCGAACTTCGAGGGCTGGGGGAGCAGTACTTC.

The gene calls are TRBV11-3 and TRBJ2-1; D could derive from TRBD1 or TRBD2 (5 bases each). Per the germline V gene, CDR1 is SGHNT and CDR2 is YENEEA. The CDR3 has 13 residues. V was pared by 3 bases and J by 6 bases, with 9 bases between. The CDR3 nucleotides are TGTGCCAGCAGCTTCCGAGGGGCCAATGAGCAGTTCTTC. Translating gives CASSFRGANEQFF.

This chain uses TRBV28 with TRBJ1-5; D unresolved. This CDR3 region has 14 residues. The V gene's germline CDR1 is MDHEN and CDR2 SYDVKM. The V gene lost 2 bases and the J gene lost 4 bases, with 9 bases spanning the gap. The CDR3: CASSLNGVNQPQHF. The CDR3 bases are TGTGCCAGCAGTTTAAATGGAGTAAATCAGCCCCAGCATTTT.

The chain combines TRBV28 with TRBJ1-3; weak D call: TRBD1 (5 bases). V was cut by 6 bases and J by 4 bases, with 13 bases left in between. CDR3 size: 14 residues. Germline-derived CDR1 and CDR2 are MDHEN and SYDVKM. DNA of the CDR3: TGTGCCAGCAGCCCTGCAGGGTGGGGAAACACCATATATTTT. This sequence encodes CASSPAGWGNTIYF. The whole variable domain, filled in from reference TRBV28 and TRBJ1-3, reads DVKVTQSSRYLVKRTGEKVFLECVQDMDHENMFWYRQDPGLGLRLIYFSYDVKMKEKGDIPEGYSVSREKKERFSLILESASTNQTSMYLCASSPAGWGNTIYFGEGSWLTVV.

This clone was observed a few times. The chain combines TRBV6-1 with TRBJ1-1; D not resolved. Germline CDR1 is MNHNS and CDR2 is SASEGT. Trimming took off 9 bases at V and 0 bases at J, with 11 bases between the two ends. This CDR3 is 13 amino acids long. CDR3 in DNA: TGTGCCAGTGAGGTGACCTTGAACACTGAAGCTTTCTTT. Translating it yields CASEVTLNTEAFF.

Regarding this clone: In the same sample, other DNA sequences code for this CDR3. The J gene is TRBJ2-5, the V gene TRBV11-1; D is uncertain. The CDR3 is 13 amino acids. The V end was cut by 5 bases, the J end by 1 base, with 8 bases between. From germline, CDR1 is SGHAT and CDR2 FQDESV (reference sequence). This CDR3 is CASSRDSQETQYF. CDR3 nucleotides: TGTGCCAGCAGCCGAGACTCCCAAGAGACCCAGTACTTC.

Worth noting for this clone: Within the sample, other DNA sequences also encode this same CDR3. As DNA, the CDR3 is TGTGCCAGCAGTTTAATGGGTCAGCCCCAGCATTTT. As protein: CASSLMGQPQHF. The chain combines TRBV28 with TRBJ1-5; D is undetermined. The germline V gene encodes CDR1 MDHEN and CDR2 SYDVKM. V was shortened by 2 bases and J by 6 bases, with 5 bases between the two germline ends. The CDR3 runs to 12 residues.

Note on this clone: This sample includes further DNA sequences coding for the same CDR3. The CDR3 DNA follows: TGCAGCGCAGGACAGGGCTCCTACGAGCAGTACTTC. It translates to CSAGQGSYEQYF. The gene calls are TRBV29-1 and TRBJ2-7; 8 bases line up with TRBD1. Germline V gene data show CDR1 as SQVTM and CDR2 as ANQGSEA. This CDR3 has 12 amino acids. Losses at the gene ends were 7 bases for V and 0 bases for J; bases not matched to a gene: 2.